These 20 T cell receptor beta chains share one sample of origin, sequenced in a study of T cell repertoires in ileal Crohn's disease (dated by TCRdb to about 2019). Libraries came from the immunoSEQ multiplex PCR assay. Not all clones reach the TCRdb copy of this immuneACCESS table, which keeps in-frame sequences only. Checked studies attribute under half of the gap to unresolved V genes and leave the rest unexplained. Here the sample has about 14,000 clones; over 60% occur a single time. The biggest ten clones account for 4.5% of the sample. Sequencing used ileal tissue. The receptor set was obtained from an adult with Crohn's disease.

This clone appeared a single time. The CDR3 bases are TGTGCCAGCAGATTAAGGGGGTTATTTGGCTACACCTTC. Translation gives CASRLRGLFGYTF. The chain joins TRBV28 to TRBJ1-2; possibly TRBD1 for D (6 bases). The CDR3 loop spans 13 amino acids. Looked up from germline, CDR1 is MDHEN and CDR2 is SYDVKM. V was clipped by 6 bases and J by 7 bases, with 15 bases between them.

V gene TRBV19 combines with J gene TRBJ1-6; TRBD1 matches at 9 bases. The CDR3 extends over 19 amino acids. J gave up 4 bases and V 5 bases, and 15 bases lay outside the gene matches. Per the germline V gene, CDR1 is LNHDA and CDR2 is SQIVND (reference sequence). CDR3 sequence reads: CASSGSGTGFIGYNSPLHF. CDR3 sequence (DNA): TGTGCCAGTAGTGGTTCCGGGACAGGGTTCATCGGGTATAATTCACCCCTCCACTTT.

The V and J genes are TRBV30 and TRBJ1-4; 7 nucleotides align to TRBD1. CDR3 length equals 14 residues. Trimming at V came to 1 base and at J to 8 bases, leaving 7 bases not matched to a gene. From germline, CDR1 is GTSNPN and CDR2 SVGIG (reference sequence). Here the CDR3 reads CAWSGRQGWEKLFF. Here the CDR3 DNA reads TGTGCCTGGAGTGGCCGACAGGGTTGGGAAAAACTGTTTTTT.

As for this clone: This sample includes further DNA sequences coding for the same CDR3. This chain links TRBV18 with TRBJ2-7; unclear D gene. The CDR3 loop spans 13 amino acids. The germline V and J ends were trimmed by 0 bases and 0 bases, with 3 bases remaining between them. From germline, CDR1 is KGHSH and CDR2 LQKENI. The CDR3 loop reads CASSPPSSYEQYF. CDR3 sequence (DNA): TGTGCCAGCTCACCACCTAGCTCCTACGAGCAGTACTTC.

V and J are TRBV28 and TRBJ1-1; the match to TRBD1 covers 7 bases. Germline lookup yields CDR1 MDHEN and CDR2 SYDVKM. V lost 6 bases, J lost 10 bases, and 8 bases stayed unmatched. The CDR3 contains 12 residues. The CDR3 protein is CASRSQTGTAFF. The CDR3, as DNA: TGTGCCAGCAGATCCCAGACAGGGACAGCTTTCTTT.

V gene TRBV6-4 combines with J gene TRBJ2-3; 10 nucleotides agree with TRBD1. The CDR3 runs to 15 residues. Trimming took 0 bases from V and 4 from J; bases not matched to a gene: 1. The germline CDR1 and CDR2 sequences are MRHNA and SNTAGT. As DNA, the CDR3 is TGTGCCAGCAGTGACTCGACAGGGGGCGCAGATACGCAGTATTTT. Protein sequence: CASSDSTGGADTQYF.

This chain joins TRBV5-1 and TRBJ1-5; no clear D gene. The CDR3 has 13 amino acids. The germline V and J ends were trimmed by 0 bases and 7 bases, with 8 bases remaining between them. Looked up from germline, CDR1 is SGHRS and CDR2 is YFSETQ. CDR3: CASSLEGGQPQHF. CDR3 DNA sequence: TGCGCCAGCAGCTTGGAGGGCGGGCAGCCCCAGCATTTT.

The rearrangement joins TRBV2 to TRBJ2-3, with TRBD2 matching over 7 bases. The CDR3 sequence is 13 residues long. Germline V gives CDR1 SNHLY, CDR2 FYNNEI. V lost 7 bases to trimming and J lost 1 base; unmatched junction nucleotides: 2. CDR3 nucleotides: TGTGCCAGCATCGCGGGGGGCACAGATACGCAGTATTTT. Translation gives CASIAGGTDTQYF.

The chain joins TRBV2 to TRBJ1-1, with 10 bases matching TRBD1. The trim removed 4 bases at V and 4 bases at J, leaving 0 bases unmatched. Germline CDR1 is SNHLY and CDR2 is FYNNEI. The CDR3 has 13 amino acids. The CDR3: CASSGTGGTEAFF. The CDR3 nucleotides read TGTGCCAGCAGTGGGACAGGGGGCACTGAAGCTTTCTTT.

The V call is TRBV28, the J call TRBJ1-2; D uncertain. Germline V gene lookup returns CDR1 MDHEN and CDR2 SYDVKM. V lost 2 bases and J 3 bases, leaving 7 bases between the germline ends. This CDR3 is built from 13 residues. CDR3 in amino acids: CASSLTGYYGYTF. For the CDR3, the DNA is TGTGCCAGCAGTTTAACCGGGTACTATGGCTACACCTTC.

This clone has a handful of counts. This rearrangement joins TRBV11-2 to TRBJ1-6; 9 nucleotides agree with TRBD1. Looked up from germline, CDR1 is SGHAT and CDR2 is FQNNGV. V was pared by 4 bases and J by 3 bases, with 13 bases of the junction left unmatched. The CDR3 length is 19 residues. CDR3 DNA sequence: TGTGCCAGCAGCTCCCACGGACAGGGGAAAAAACGCTATAATTCACCCCTCCACTTT. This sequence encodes CASSSHGQGKKRYNSPLHF.

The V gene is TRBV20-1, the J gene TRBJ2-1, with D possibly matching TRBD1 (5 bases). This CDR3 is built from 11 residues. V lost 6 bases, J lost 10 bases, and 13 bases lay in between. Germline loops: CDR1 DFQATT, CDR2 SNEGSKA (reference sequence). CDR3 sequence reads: CSAEDTEEQFF. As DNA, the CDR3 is TGCAGTGCCGAGGACACCGAAGAGCAGTTCTTC.

This chain's CDR3 is CASSLVGTGDYEQYF. Written as DNA, the CDR3 is TGCGCCAGCAGCTTGGTCGGGACAGGGGACTACGAGCAGTACTTC. J is TRBJ2-7 and V is TRBV5-1; 10 nucleotides agree with TRBD1. CDR1 and CDR2 (germline): SGHRS, YFSETQ. This CDR3 comprises 15 residues. V lost 0 bases, J lost 3 bases, and 3 bases stayed unmatched.

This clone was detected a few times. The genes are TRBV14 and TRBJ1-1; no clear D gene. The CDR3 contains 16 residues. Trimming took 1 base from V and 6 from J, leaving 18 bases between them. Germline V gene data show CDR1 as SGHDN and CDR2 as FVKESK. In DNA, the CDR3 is TGTGCCAGCAGCCAAGCCCTCATGATAGCTGGCGCTGAAGCTTTCTTT. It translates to CASSQALMIAGAEAFF.

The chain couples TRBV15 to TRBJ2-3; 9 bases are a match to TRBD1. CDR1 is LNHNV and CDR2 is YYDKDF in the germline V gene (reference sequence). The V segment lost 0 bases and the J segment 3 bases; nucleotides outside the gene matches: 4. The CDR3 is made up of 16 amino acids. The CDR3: CATSRDAGTGTDTQYF. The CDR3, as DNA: TGTGCCACCAGCAGAGATGCCGGGACAGGGACAGATACGCAGTATTTT.

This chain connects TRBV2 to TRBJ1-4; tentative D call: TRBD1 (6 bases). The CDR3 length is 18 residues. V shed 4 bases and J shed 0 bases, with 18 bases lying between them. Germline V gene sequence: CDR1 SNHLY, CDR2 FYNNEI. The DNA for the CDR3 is TGTGCCAGCAGTGTCAACAGGGTCGAAGGTACAACTAATGAAAAACTGTTTTTT. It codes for CASSVNRVEGTTNEKLFF.

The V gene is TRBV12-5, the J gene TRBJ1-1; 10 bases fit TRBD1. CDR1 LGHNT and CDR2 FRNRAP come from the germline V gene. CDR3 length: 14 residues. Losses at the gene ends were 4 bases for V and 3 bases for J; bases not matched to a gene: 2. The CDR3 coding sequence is TGTGCTAGTGGTTCGGACAGGGGGGACACTGAAGCTTTCTTT. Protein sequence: CASGSDRGDTEAFF.

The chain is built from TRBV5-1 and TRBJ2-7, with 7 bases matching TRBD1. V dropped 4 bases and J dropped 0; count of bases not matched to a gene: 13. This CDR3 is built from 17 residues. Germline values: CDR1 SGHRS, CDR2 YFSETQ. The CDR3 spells CASSHITGRDSSYEQYF. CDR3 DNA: TGCGCCAGCAGCCACATCACCGGCCGGGACAGCTCCTACGAGCAGTACTTC.

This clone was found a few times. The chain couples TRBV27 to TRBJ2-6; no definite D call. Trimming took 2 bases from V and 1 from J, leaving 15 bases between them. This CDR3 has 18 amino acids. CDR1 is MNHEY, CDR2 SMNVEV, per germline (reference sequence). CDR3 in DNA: TGTGCCAGCAGTTTACAGATCCCATTTTTTTCTGGGGCCAACGTCCTGACTTTC. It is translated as CASSLQIPFFSGANVLTF.

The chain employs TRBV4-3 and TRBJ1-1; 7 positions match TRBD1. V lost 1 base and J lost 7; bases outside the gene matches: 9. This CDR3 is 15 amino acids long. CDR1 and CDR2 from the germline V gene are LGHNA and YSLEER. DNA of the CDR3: TGCGCCAGCAGCCAAGTTAGAGGGACAGACGTTGAAGCTTTCTTT. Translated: CASSQVRGTDVEAFF.